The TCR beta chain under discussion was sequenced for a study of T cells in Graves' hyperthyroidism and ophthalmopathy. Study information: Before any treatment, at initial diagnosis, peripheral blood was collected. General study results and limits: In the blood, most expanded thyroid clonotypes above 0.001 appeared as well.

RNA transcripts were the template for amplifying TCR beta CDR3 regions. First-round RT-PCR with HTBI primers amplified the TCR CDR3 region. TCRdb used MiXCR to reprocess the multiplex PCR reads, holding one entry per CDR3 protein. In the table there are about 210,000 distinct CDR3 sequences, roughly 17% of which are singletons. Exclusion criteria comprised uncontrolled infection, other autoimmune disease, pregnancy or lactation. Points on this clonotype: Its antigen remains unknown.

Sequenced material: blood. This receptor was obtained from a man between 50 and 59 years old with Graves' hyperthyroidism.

Written as DNA, the CDR3 is TGTGCCAGCAGCCCTGGGCTAGCGGCCACCGGGGAGCTGTTTTTT. Residues: CASSPGLAATGELFF. The chain couples TRBV9 to TRBJ2-2; 7 bases line up with TRBD2. The CDR3 is made up of 15 amino acids. V was pared by 4 bases and J by 4 bases, with 7 bases of the junction left unmatched. CDR1 and CDR2 (germline): SGDLS, YYNGEE.